This passage covers 7 T cell receptor beta chains from one sample sequenced in a study of cytomegalovirus exposure and HLA in healthy donors. Vbeta (60) and Jbeta (13) primers were used in the PCR. The assay was immunoSEQ multiplex PCR, and TCRdb's table has in-frame clones only and misses some. Of 100,000 to 150,000 clones detected, around 75% appear once; the ten largest clones hold 3.3%. Sequenced input: PBMCs. The receptors derive from a woman aged 50 to 65 in good health and CMV-seronegative.

The V and J genes are TRBV6-5 and TRBJ2-1, with no clear D. The length of the CDR3 is 15 residues. V dropped 0 bases and J dropped 6 bases, with 12 bases sitting between them. Germline V gene lookup returns CDR1 MNHEY and CDR2 SVGAGI. The CDR3 reads CASSYSSPKRNEQFF. In DNA, the CDR3 is TGTGCCAGCAGTTACTCGAGCCCTAAGCGCAATGAGCAGTTCTTC.

This clone was counted a few times. The chain recombines TRBV6-5 with TRBJ1-2, with D perhaps TRBD1 (6 bases). Looked up from germline, CDR1 is MNHEY and CDR2 is SVGAGI. CDR3 length: 14 residues. Trimming removed 2 bases from V and 2 bases from J, with 9 bases in between. In nucleotides, the CDR3 is TGTGCCAGCAGTTACAGTCAGGGGAACTATGGCTACACCTTC. As protein: CASSYSQGNYGYTF.

The chain joins TRBV29-1 to TRBJ2-1; 13 positions agree with TRBD2. The CDR3 is 15 amino acids. J lost 9 bases, V lost 3 bases, and 8 bases had no gene match. Germline V CDR1 and CDR2: SQVTM, ANQGSEA. Here the CDR3 reads CSVDRGLAGVREQFF. CDR3 in DNA: TGCAGCGTTGACCGAGGACTAGCGGGAGTACGTGAGCAGTTCTTC.

The V gene is TRBV11-3, the J gene TRBJ2-3, with 10 bases lining up with TRBD2. V lost 5 bases, J lost 4 bases, and 3 bases stayed unmatched. The CDR3 is 14 amino acids. Germline CDR1 and CDR2: SGHNT and YENEEA. CDR3 region: CASSTGTSADTQYF. The CDR3, as DNA: TGTGCCAGCAGCACCGGGACTAGCGCAGATACGCAGTATTTT.

The J gene is TRBJ1-5, the V gene TRBV7-3, with TRBD1 matching over 8 bases. V shed 1 base and J 4 bases; nucleotides not matched to a gene: 3. Germline CDR1 SGHTA, CDR2 FQGTGA. This CDR3 spans 15 amino acids. The CDR3 DNA sequence: TGTGCCAGCAGCTTAAAGAGGGACAGGAATCAGCCCCAGCATTTT. As protein: CASSLKRDRNQPQHF.

The chain is built from TRBV19 and TRBJ1-5; 9 bases match TRBD1. Trimming took 4 bases from V and 2 from J; bases not matched to a gene: 3. The CDR3 runs 15 residues. The germline CDR1 and CDR2 sequences are LNHDA and SQIVND (reference sequence). CDR3 loop: CASSNRGRGNQPQHF. The CDR3 DNA follows: TGTGCCAGTAGTAACAGGGGGCGCGGCAATCAGCCCCAGCATTTT.

DNA of the CDR3: TGTGCCAGCAGTTCTGGACAGGGGCAAACCTACGAGCAGTACTTC. It translates to CASSSGQGQTYEQYF. This chain connects TRBV28 to TRBJ2-7, with 9 bases aligning to TRBD1. The ends lost 4 bases at V and 2 bases at J; junction bases unmatched: 6. Germline assignment: CDR1 MDHEN and CDR2 SYDVKM. This CDR3 region has 15 residues.